Each of the 25 T cell receptor beta chains below was sequenced from the same sample in a study of control samples from healthy donors and cancer patients. TCRdb keeps only in-frame clones here, not all; method: immunoSEQ multiplex PCR. The table shows 150,000 or so clones, with 90% occurring only once. Sequencing was done on a sample of blood. These receptors were collected from a man aged 40-49 years in good health.

The V and J genes are TRBV3-1 (or the pseudogene TRBV3-2) and TRBJ2-3; 8 bases are shared with TRBD2. Losses at the gene ends were 4 bases for V and 2 bases for J; bases not matched to a gene: 2. Germline V gene lookup returns CDR1 LGHDT and CDR2 YNNKEL (reference sequence). The CDR3 extends over 14 amino acids. The CDR3 DNA sequence: TGTGCCAGCAGCCCACTAGCGGACACAGATACGCAGTATTTT. This sequence encodes CASSPLADTDTQYF.

Regarding this clone: The sample carries other DNA sequences with the same CDR3. The chain joins TRBV29-1 to TRBJ2-1; D tentatively reads TRBD1 or TRBD2 (6 bases each). The CDR3 has 13 residues. With 6 bases removed from V and 10 bases from J, the gap between germline ends came to 19 bases. Germline V gene lookup returns CDR1 SQVTM and CDR2 ANQGSEA. The CDR3 loop is CSVGGGRGREQFF. CDR3 coding DNA: TGCAGCGTGGGTGGGGGGCGGGGAAGGGAGCAGTTCTTC.

The V call is TRBV5-1, the J call TRBJ2-7; 8 bases are a match to TRBD1. CDR1 and CDR2 from the germline V gene are SGHRS and YFSETQ. This CDR3 has 13 amino acids. V shed 4 bases, J shed 3 bases, and the junction held 3 bases outside the gene matches. CDR3 region: CASSTGQGYEQYF. The DNA of the CDR3 is TGCGCCAGCAGCACCGGACAGGGCTACGAGCAGTACTTC. Together with reference TRBV5-1 and TRBJ2-7, the CDR3 gives the full variable domain: KAGVTQTPRYLIKTRGQQVTLSCSPISGHRSVSWYQQTPGQGLQFLFEYFSETQRNKGNFPGRFSGRQFSNSRSEMNVSTLELGDSALYLCASSTGQGYEQYFGPGTRLTVT.

V is TRBV7-2 and J is TRBJ2-7, with D unresolved. The CDR3 extends over 12 amino acids. V was trimmed by 5 bases and J by 1 base, leaving 6 bases between them. The germline V gene encodes CDR1 SGHTA and CDR2 FQGNSA. CDR3 amino acids: CASSHGSYEQYF. The CDR3 DNA reads as TGTGCCAGCAGCCATGGGTCCTACGAGCAGTACTTC.

V gene TRBV18 combines with J gene TRBJ2-5; D may be TRBD1 or TRBD2 (5 bases each). Trimming removed 4 bases at V and 7 bases at J, with 16 bases between. The germline CDR1 and CDR2 sequences are KGHSH and LQKENI. The CDR3 runs to 14 residues. CDR3 coding DNA: TGTGCCAGCTCACAAGACCCAGGGACGGGGACCCAGTACTTC. Translating it yields CASSQDPGTGTQYF.

The count of this clone is one. The gene calls are TRBV6-1 and TRBJ1-6; possibly TRBD1 for D (5 bases). The CDR3 has 15 residues. CDR1 is MNHNS and CDR2 is SASEGT in the germline V gene. V lost 2 bases, J lost 3 bases, and 8 bases lay in between. The CDR3 bases are TGTGCCAGCAGTGAACTTGGGGGCTATAATTCACCCCTCCACTTT. This gives the protein CASSELGGYNSPLHF.

The rearrangement uses TRBV5-6 and TRBJ1-1; tentatively, D is TRBD1 (6 bases). Germline values: CDR1 SGHDT, CDR2 YYEEEE. The CDR3 is made up of 14 amino acids. V was clipped by 1 base and J by 4 bases, with 11 bases between them. The CDR3 region is CASSLLSGATEAFF. The DNA for the CDR3 is TGTGCCAGCAGCTTGTTATCAGGGGCCACTGAAGCTTTCTTT.

The rearrangement uses TRBV7-3 and TRBJ2-7; 9 bases fit TRBD1. Per the germline V gene, CDR1 is SGHTA and CDR2 is FQGTGA. Losses at the gene ends were 2 bases for V and 6 bases for J; bases not matched to a gene: 2. CDR3 length: 13 amino acids. The CDR3 DNA is TGTGCCAGCAGCTTATTGACAGGGGGCGAGCAGTACTTC. This codes for CASSLLTGGEQYF. Together with reference TRBV7-3 and TRBJ2-7, the CDR3 gives the full variable domain: GAGVSQTPSNKVTEKGKYVELRCDPISGHTALYWYRQSLGQGPEFLIYFQGTGAADDSGLPNDRFFAVRPEGSVSTLKIQRTERGDSAVYLCASSLLTGGEQYFGPGTRLTVT.

The sample holds one count of this clone. V is TRBV27 and J is TRBJ1-2; D gene unclear. V lost 3 bases and J lost 4, with 12 bases in between. The CDR3 is made up of 14 amino acids. The germline CDR1 and CDR2 sequences are MNHEY and SMNVEV (reference sequence). The CDR3 nucleotides read TGTGCCAGCAGTTTCGGACCCTGGGGCTATGGCTACACCTTC. It specifies CASSFGPWGYGYTF.

The CDR3 protein is CASSGGTGTDQPQHF. Written as DNA, the CDR3 is TGTGCCAGCAGTGGAGGGACAGGGACGGATCAGCCCCAGCATTTT. The V call is TRBV9, the J call TRBJ1-5, with TRBD1 matching over 9 bases. V lost 5 bases to trimming and J lost 5 bases; unmatched junction nucleotides: 8. CDR1 SGDLS and CDR2 YYNGEE come from the germline V gene. There are 15 residues in the CDR3. The full variable domain, completed using reference TRBV9 and TRBJ1-5, is DSGVTQTPKHLITATGQRVTLRCSPRSGDLSVYWYQQSLDQGLQFLIQYYNGEERAKGNILERFSAQQFPDLHSELNLSSLELGDSALYFCASSGGTGTDQPQHFGDGTRLSIL.

The chain employs TRBV28 and TRBJ1-2; 8 bases map to TRBD1. Germline CDR1 MDHEN, CDR2 SYDVKM. The trim removed 6 bases at V and 3 bases at J, leaving 6 bases unmatched. CDR3 size: 14 residues. Written as DNA, the CDR3 is TGTGCCAGCAGCTCCGGGACAGGATACTATGGCTACACCTTC. Residues: CASSSGTGYYGYTF.

The rearrangement links TRBV5-1 to TRBJ2-1; 7 bases agree with TRBD1. The CDR3 runs 15 residues. The junction had 11 bases not matched to a gene; V was cut back by 2 bases and J by 9 bases. Germline assignment: CDR1 SGHRS and CDR2 YFSETQ. This CDR3 reads CASSFSGQFTGEQFF. CDR3 bases: TGCGCCAGCAGCTTCTCGGGACAGTTTACGGGTGAGCAGTTCTTC.

The rearrangement joins TRBV3-1 (or the pseudogene TRBV3-2) to TRBJ1-2; D is possibly TRBD1 (5 bases). The CDR3 spans 13 residues. The V end was cut by 4 bases, the J end by 3 bases, with 9 bases between. CDR1 is LGHDT, CDR2 YNNKEL, per germline (reference sequence). Written as DNA, the CDR3 is TGTGCCAGCAGCCCGGGACTTGACTATGGCTACACCTTC. This sequence encodes CASSPGLDYGYTF.

The chain employs TRBV19 and TRBJ2-1; 15 positions match TRBD2. Losses at the gene ends were 3 bases for V and 4 bases for J; bases not matched to a gene: 10. Germline CDR1 is LNHDA and CDR2 is SQIVND (reference sequence). The CDR3 sequence is 19 residues long. The CDR3 loop reads CASSIRSGLAGGSYNEQFF. CDR3 DNA sequence: TGTGCCAGTAGTATTCGCTCGGGACTAGCGGGGGGTTCGTACAATGAGCAGTTCTTC.

The chain combines TRBV29-1 with TRBJ1-2; D is perhaps TRBD1 (5 bases). The CDR3 is made up of 13 amino acids. Between the trimmed V and J ends, which lost 3 bases and 6 bases, there was a span of 14 bases. Germline V gene lookup returns CDR1 SQVTM and CDR2 ANQGSEA. DNA for the CDR3: TGCAGCGTTGAGCGGGGGGGTAGGCATGGCTACACCTTC. Translation: CSVERGGRHGYTF.

V is TRBV6-1 and J is TRBJ2-7; 9 bases match TRBD2. Germline CDR1 MNHNS, CDR2 SASEGT. This CDR3 contains 15 residues. Trimming at V came to 1 base and at J to 2 bases, leaving 3 bases not matched to a gene. The chain's CDR3 is CASSEVAGATYEQYF. CDR3 DNA: TGTGCCAGCAGTGAAGTAGCGGGGGCCACCTACGAGCAGTACTTC.

This chain joins TRBV7-3 and TRBJ2-5; TRBD2 agrees at 12 bases. Germline V gene data show CDR1 as SGHTA and CDR2 as FQGTGA. V dropped 5 bases and J dropped 5; count of bases not matched to a gene: 6. The CDR3 sequence is 15 residues long. CDR3 in DNA: TGTGCCAGCAGCGCGCGGACTAGCGGGGATGAGACCCAGTACTTC. This encodes CASSARTSGDETQYF.

The chain carries TRBV30 and TRBJ2-2; 12 nucleotides align to TRBD2. With V trimmed by 2 bases and J by 5 bases, 3 bases remained unmatched. Germline V gene sequence: CDR1 GTSNPN, CDR2 SVGIG (reference sequence). The CDR3 contains 15 residues. CDR3 amino acids: CAWSRGLAGTGELFF. The CDR3 DNA is TGTGCCTGGAGTAGAGGACTAGCGGGAACCGGGGAGCTGTTTTTT.

V is TRBV3-1 (or the pseudogene TRBV3-2) and J is TRBJ2-7; D is undetermined. The V gene's germline CDR1 is LGHDT and CDR2 YNNKEL (reference sequence). Trimming pared 1 base from V and 2 bases from J, leaving 9 bases between. The CDR3 totals 14 residues. CDR3: CASSQVRAPYEQYF. CDR3 nucleotides: TGTGCCAGCAGCCAAGTCCGGGCCCCCTACGAGCAGTACTTC.

The chain uses TRBV9 and TRBJ1-3; 8 bases line up with TRBD1. The CDR3 consists of 15 residues. With V trimmed by 4 bases and J by 0 bases, 3 bases remained unmatched. From germline, CDR1 is SGDLS and CDR2 YYNGEE. The CDR3 DNA follows: TGTGCCAGCAGCTACAGGGGGATCTCTGGAAACACCATATATTTT. Translated, it gives CASSYRGISGNTIYF.

The chain links TRBV19 to TRBJ1-1, with a possible D match to TRBD1 (6 bases). Trimming shortened V by 3 bases and J by 1 base, and 12 bases separated the two germline ends. There are 15 residues in the CDR3. Per the germline V gene, CDR1 is LNHDA and CDR2 is SQIVND (reference sequence). DNA of the CDR3: TGTGCCAGTAGTATCGCAGGGGCTTCGAACACTGAAGCTTTCTTT. Translating gives CASSIAGASNTEAFF. The entire variable domain, with the rest obtained from reference TRBV19 and TRBJ1-1, is as follows: DGGITQSPKYLFRKEGQNVTLSCEQNLNHDAMYWYRQDPGQGLRLIYYSQIVNDFQKGDIAEGYSVSREKKESFPLTVTSAQKNPTAFYLCASSIAGASNTEAFFGQGTRLTVV.

The chain couples TRBV5-3 to TRBJ1-1, with D unclear. TRBV5-3 is marked as an open reading frame, function uncertain. Trimming cost V 4 bases and J 0 bases, with 19 bases left between them. The CDR3 is made up of 17 amino acids. CDR3 sequence (DNA): TGTGCCAGAAGCCGGAGTGGCAGGCTAGCAATGAACACTGAAGCTTTCTTT. Amino acid sequence: CARSRSGRLAMNTEAFF.

The chain is built from TRBV10-3 and TRBJ2-5; 9 bases align to TRBD2. This CDR3 region has 15 residues. CDR1 and CDR2 (germline): ENHRY, SYGVKD. V lost 3 bases, J lost 4 bases, and 6 bases stayed unmatched. The CDR3 coding sequence is TGTGCCATCAGTGACCCGCGGGGGGGCCGAGAGACCCAGTACTTC. Its protein is CAISDPRGGRETQYF.

The V and J genes are TRBV27 and TRBJ2-7, with D perhaps TRBD2 (5 bases). Germline V lookup: CDR1 MNHEY, CDR2 SMNVEV (reference sequence). Trimming removed 7 bases from V and 5 bases from J, with 18 bases in between. The CDR3 sequence is 14 residues long. CDR3 in amino acids: CASKRGQTWDEQYF. The DNA for the CDR3 is TGTGCCAGCAAGAGAGGGCAGACCTGGGACGAGCAGTACTTC.

V is TRBV15 and J is TRBJ1-2, with D maybe TRBD1 (5 bases). This CDR3 has 13 residues. Germline lookup yields CDR1 LNHNV and CDR2 YYDKDF (reference sequence). V lost 1 base to trimming and J lost 6 bases, with 9 bases between them. The CDR3 protein is CATSRGREDGYTF. The CDR3 DNA is TGTGCCACCAGCAGAGGCAGGGAGGATGGCTACACCTTC.